The clone carrying this TCR beta chain was seen more than once but under ten times. The germline V and J ends were trimmed by 2 bases and 4 bases, with 12 bases remaining between them. Looked up from germline, CDR1 is MNHNY and CDR2 is SVGAGI (reference sequence). The CDR3 sequence is 15 residues long. This specimen belongs to a study of beta chain features in type 1 diabetes. All of the isolated RNA was reverse transcribed, so expressed TCRB transcripts were sequenced. Sequencing used immunoSEQ multiplex PCR; TCRdb keeps in-frame clones, though not all of them. The top ten clones hold 0.02% to 0.03% of a sample with about 930,000 clones, roughly a sixth of them seen once.

The rearrangement joins TRBV6-6 to TRBJ2-1; D is perhaps TRBD1 or TRBD2 (6 bases each). The sequence derives from a woman aged 18 to 35 in good health. The source material was naive CD4+ T cells from blood. The CDR3 DNA sequence: TGTGCCAGCAGTTACCTGGCGGGGACATACAATGAGCAGTTCTTC. Protein: CASSYLAGTYNEQFF.